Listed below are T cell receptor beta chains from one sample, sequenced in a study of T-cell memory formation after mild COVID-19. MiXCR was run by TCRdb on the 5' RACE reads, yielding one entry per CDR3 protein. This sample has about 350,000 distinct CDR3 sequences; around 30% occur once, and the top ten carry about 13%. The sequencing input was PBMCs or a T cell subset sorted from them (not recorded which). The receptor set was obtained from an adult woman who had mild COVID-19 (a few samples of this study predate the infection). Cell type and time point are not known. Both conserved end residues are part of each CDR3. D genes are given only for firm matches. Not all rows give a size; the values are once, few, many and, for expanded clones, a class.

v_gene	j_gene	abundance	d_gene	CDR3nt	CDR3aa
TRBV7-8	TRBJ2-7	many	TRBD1	TGTGCCAGCAGCTTAGGGGACAGGGGCGAGCAGTACTTC	CASSLGDRGEQYF
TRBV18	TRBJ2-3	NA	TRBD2	TGTGCCAGCTCACCATCAACTAGCGGGAGCCCAGATACGCAGTATTTT	CASSPSTSGSPDTQYF
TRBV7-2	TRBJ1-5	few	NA	TGTGCCAGCAGCTCTCTTTCCCGTACTTTTGGCAATCAGCCCCAGCATTTT	CASSSLSRTFGNQPQHF
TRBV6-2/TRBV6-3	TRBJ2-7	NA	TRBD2	TGTGCCAGCACCTCCACTAGCGGGAGGGCCTACGAGCAGTACTTC	CASTSTSGRAYEQYF
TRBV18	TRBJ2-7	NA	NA	TGTGCCAGCTCACCAAATTCCCCGGGGGACGAGCAGTACTTC	CASSPNSPGDEQYF
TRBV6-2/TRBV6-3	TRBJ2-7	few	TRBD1	TGTGCCAGCACCCCGACAGGGGAGTTGCGTCGGCAGTACTTC	CASTPTGELRRQYF
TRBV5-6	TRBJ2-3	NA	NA	TGTGCCAGCACCTGGGGGGGGCCGGCAGATACGCAGTATTTT	CASTWGGPADTQYF
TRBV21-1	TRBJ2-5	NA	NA	TGTGCCAGCAGCAAAGTGGCTAGCAAAGAGACCCAGTACTTC	CASSKVASKETQYF
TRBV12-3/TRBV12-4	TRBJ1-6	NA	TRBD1	TGTGCCAGCAGTTTGGGGGGACAGGGGGTCAATTCACCCCTCCACTTT	CASSLGGQGVNSPLHF
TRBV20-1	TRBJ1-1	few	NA	TGCAGTGCTAGAGTTACAAAGGGGGTGCCTGAAGCTTTCTTT	CSARVTKGVPEAFF
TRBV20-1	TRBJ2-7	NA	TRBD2	TGCAGTGCTAGAGATCCCAGCGGGAGGGCCAGTCCCTACGAGCAGTACTTC	CSARDPSGRASPYEQYF
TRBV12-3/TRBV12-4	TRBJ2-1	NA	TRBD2	TGTGCCAGCAGTCTCCGGACTAGCCGAGGGAATGAGCAGTTCTTC	CASSLRTSRGNEQFF
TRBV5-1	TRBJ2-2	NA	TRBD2	TGCGCCAGCAGCCCGGGACTAGTGGAATTCACCGGGGAGCTGTTTTTT	CASSPGLVEFTGELFF
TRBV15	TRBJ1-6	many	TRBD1	TGTGCCACCAGCAGGAGGGGACAGTCTAATTCACCCCTCCACTTT	CATSRRGQSNSPLHF
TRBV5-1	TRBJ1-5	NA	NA	TGCGCCAGCAGCCAGGGACCTAGCAATCAGCCCCAGCATTTT	CASSQGPSNQPQHF
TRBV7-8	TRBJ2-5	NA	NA	TGTGCCAGCAGCCCCAGGGAAGGAATGCGGACCCAGTACTTC	CASSPREGMRTQYF
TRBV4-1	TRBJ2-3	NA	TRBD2	TGCGCCAGCAGCCCACAGCGGGGGGCAGATACGCAGTATTTT	CASSPQRGADTQYF
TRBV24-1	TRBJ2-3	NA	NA	TGTGCCACCAGTGACCCTCGGGACTTGCCCACAGATACGCAGTATTTT	CATSDPRDLPTDTQYF
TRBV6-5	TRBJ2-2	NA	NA	TGTGCCAGCAGTTACTTGCTAGCGTTCGGGGAGCTGTTTTTT	CASSYLLAFGELFF
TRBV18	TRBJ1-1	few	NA	TGTGCCAGCTCACCACAGAAAAACACTGAAGCTTTCTTT	CASSPQKNTEAFF
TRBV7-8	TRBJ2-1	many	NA	TGTGCCAGCAGCCCTAATGAGCAGTTCTTC	CASSPNEQFF
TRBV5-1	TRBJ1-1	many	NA	TGCGCCAGCAGCCCGGCGGGTGACCCTTTTGAAGCTTTCTTT	CASSPAGDPFEAFF
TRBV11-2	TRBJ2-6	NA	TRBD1	TGTGCCAGCAGCCCCCAGCGAGGACAGGGGGTATCGGGGGCCAACGTCCTGACTTTC	CASSPQRGQGVSGANVLTF
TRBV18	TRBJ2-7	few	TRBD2	TGTGCCAGCTCGGGTACAGGGACTAGCGTACGCTACGAGCAGTACTTC	CASSGTGTSVRYEQYF
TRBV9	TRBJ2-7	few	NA	TGTGCCAGCAGCGGTTCGGGGGAGCGCCCCTACGAGCAGTACTTC	CASSGSGERPYEQYF
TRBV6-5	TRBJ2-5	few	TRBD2	TGTGCCAGCAGTTACTCGAGCGGGGTTCCGGAGACCCAGTACTTC	CASSYSSGVPETQYF
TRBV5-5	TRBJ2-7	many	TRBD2	TGTGCCAGCAGCTTGGAGGCCTACCACGGGAGGACCTCCTACGAGCAGTACTTC	CASSLEAYHGRTSYEQYF
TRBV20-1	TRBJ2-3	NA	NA	TGCAGTGTTTCTGAACCTGGCACAGATACGCAGTATTTT	CSVSEPGTDTQYF
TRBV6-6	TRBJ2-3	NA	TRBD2	TGTGCCAGCAGCCAAGGCCGGACTAGCGGGAAGGGGGGCACAGATACGCAGTATTTT	CASSQGRTSGKGGTDTQYF
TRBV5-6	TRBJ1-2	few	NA	TGTGCCAGCAGCTTGGACAGCTTAGCGGTCTACACCTTC	CASSLDSLAVYTF
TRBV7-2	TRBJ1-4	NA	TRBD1	TGTGCCAGCAGCACCGGACAGGGAGTTAATGAAAAACTGTTTTTT	CASSTGQGVNEKLFF
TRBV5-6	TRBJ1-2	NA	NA	TGTGCCAGCAGCCCAGAATGGGGGCGACCCTCGAACTATGGCTACACCTTC	CASSPEWGRPSNYGYTF
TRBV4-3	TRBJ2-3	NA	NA	TGCGCCAGCAGCCAAGGGATCGGTACAGGACGCACAGATACGCAGTATTTT	CASSQGIGTGRTDTQYF
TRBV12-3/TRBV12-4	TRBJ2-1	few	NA	TGTGCCAGCAGTTTGGCTCTCAATGAGCAGTTCTTC	CASSLALNEQFF
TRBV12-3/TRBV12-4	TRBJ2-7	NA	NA	TGTGCCAGCAGTCACCCAGTCGACGAGCAGTACTTC	CASSHPVDEQYF
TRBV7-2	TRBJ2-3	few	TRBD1	TGTGCCAGCAGCTTTCACGGGACAGGGGGCACAGATACGCAGTATTTT	CASSFHGTGGTDTQYF
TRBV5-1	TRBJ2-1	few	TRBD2	TGCGCCAGCAGCTTAACGACTAGCGGGCTTACCTCCTACAATGAGCAGTTCTTC	CASSLTTSGLTSYNEQFF
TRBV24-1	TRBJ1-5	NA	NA	TGTGCCACCAGTGATTCCCAGGACGTATGGGCCCTCAATCAGCCCCAGCATTTT	CATSDSQDVWALNQPQHF
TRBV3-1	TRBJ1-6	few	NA	TGTGCCAGCAGCACACGCCGGACAGCTAATAATTCACCCCTCCACTTT	CASSTRRTANNSPLHF
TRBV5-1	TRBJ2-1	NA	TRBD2	TGCGCCAGCAGTTCCGGGACTAGGGGCTACAATGAGCAGTTCTTC	CASSSGTRGYNEQFF
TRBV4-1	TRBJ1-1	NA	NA	TGCGCCAGCAGCCTCGGAGATAACACTGAAGCTTTCTTT	CASSLGDNTEAFF
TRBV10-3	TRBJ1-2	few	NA	TGTGCCATCAGTGAGTACGAGGGCTCTGGCTACACCTTC	CAISEYEGSGYTF
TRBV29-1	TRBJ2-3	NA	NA	TGCAGCCTGTGGGGGGGCATGACAGATACGCAGTATTTT	CSLWGGMTDTQYF
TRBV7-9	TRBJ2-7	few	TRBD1	TGTGCCAGCAGCGGTTCCGGGACAGGGAAGTCCTACGAGCAGTACTTC	CASSGSGTGKSYEQYF
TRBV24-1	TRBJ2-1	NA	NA	TGTGCCACCAGAGGGACCGGCGCCAGCTCCTACAATGAGCAGTTCTTC	CATRGTGASSYNEQFF
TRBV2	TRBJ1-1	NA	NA	TGTGCCAGCAGTGTCCAAGGGACTGAAGCTTTCTTT	CASSVQGTEAFF
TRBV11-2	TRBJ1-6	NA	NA	TGTGCCAGCAGCTTAGGGGCGAATTCACCCCTCCACTTT	CASSLGANSPLHF
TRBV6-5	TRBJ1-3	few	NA	TGTGCCAGCAGCGCGGGATGGCAGGGAAACACCATATATTTT	CASSAGWQGNTIYF
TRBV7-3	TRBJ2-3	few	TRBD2	TGTGCCAGCAGCTTAGGCCGCCCCGGGACTAGCGGGGGGGCAGATACGCAGTATTTT	CASSLGRPGTSGGADTQYF
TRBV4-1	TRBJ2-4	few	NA	TGCGCCAGCAGCCAAGTGGTCCGACAGCTAGCCAAAAACATTCAGTACTTC	CASSQVVRQLAKNIQYF
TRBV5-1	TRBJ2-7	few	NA	TGCGCCAGCGCGCTAGCTGTAGGCGCTTACGAGCAGTACTTC	CASALAVGAYEQYF